Below are 5 T cell receptor beta chains sequenced from a single sample in a study of cytomegalovirus exposure and HLA in healthy donors. The PCR employed 60 Vbeta primers together with 13 Jbeta primers. Only in-frame clones appear in the TCRdb table, and some are missing; sequencing was by immunoSEQ multiplex PCR. This repertoire shows around 150,000 clones, around 80% found once; its top ten account for 4% to 5.5%. The sequenced material came from PBMCs. Receptor source: a man younger than 45 in good health.

The chain links TRBV9 to TRBJ1-3; D gene unclear. Trimming removed 4 bases at V and 0 bases at J, with 23 bases between. Germline values: CDR1 SGDLS, CDR2 YYNGEE. The length of the CDR3 is 19 residues. CDR3 sequence (DNA): TGTGCCAGCAGCCTCGCTCCGAGGGCGGAAAGTCTCTCTGGAAACACCATATATTTT. This sequence encodes CASSLAPRAESLSGNTIYF.

This clone appeared a few times. The chain has TRBV6-6 and TRBJ1-3; 10 bases map to TRBD1. This CDR3 region has 15 residues. With V trimmed by 7 bases and J by 2 bases, 5 bases remained unmatched. Germline-derived CDR1 and CDR2 are MNHNY and SVGAGI (reference sequence). The CDR3, as DNA: TGTGCCAGCATCGAAGACAGGGGGCCTGGAAACACCATATATTTT. Protein sequence: CASIEDRGPGNTIYF.

In this sample, this clone turned up once. The rearrangement links TRBV7-9 to TRBJ1-3; TRBD1 matches 7 bases. Germline V gene data show CDR1 as SEHNR and CDR2 as FQNEAQ (reference sequence). This CDR3 spans 16 amino acids. The trim removed 5 bases at V and 3 bases at J, leaving 10 bases unmatched. The CDR3 nucleotides are TGTGCCAGCAGCGCTAGACAGGGTGCGTTTGGAAACACCATATATTTT. Protein product: CASSARQGAFGNTIYF.

This rearrangement joins TRBV28 to TRBJ2-1, with 8 bases fitting TRBD1. Germline V gene lookup returns CDR1 MDHEN and CDR2 SYDVKM. The length of the CDR3 is 14 residues. J lost 3 bases, V lost 6 bases, and 4 bases had no gene match. CDR3 region: CASRTGEVYNEQFF. Written as DNA, the CDR3 is TGTGCCAGCAGGACAGGGGAAGTCTACAATGAGCAGTTCTTC.

This clone has just a few counts. The chain links TRBV5-1 to TRBJ1-1; D possibly corresponds to TRBD1 (5 bases). Germline CDR1 and CDR2: SGHRS and YFSETQ. This CDR3 has 13 amino acids. V was pared by 6 bases and J by 1 base, with 10 bases between. CDR3 DNA sequence: TGCGCCAGCAAACCGGACACGAACACTGAAGCTTTCTTT. Its translation: CASKPDTNTEAFF.